This paragraph reports one T cell receptor beta chain. Its specificity is unknown. The CDR3 loop spans 18 amino acids. The entry originates in a study of post-analysis software for immune sequencing data. Study-wide context: Multiple sclerosis in the patients followed relapsing-remitting, secondary progressive and progressive-relapsing courses.

Findings and limits, study-wide: Significantly lower normalized Chao1 diversity was seen in multiple sclerosis patients than in controls. By F measure, samples from a shared preparation batch strongly co-clustered. Compared with controls, patients had more of 4 to 6 TRBV segments, including TRBV5-6, TRBV5-1 and TRBV20-1.

Unique molecular identifiers had been added to the TCR beta cDNA libraries. Between about 0.85 and 11 million T cells gave rise to hundreds of thousands of cDNA molecules. TCRdb called the PCR reads again in MiXCR, with one record for every CDR3 protein. The repertoire has more than 500,000 distinct CDR3 sequences, 30% to 40% of them found once; the top ten carry less than 6%. The V and J genes are TRBV12-2 and TRBJ2-5; the table's D gene call, TRBD2, was not cross checked with the DNA. TRBV12-2 is assigned pseudogene status. The sequence was obtained from a girl under 18 with multiple sclerosis. The material sequenced was blood. CDR3 sequence reads: CASRSPTTSGGAKETQYF. The CDR3 DNA follows: TGTGCAAGTCGCTCACCCACGACTAGCGGGGGGGCCAAAGAGACCCAGTACTTC.